This entry lists 3 T cell receptor delta chains sequenced from one sample in a study of Vδ1+ human thymocytes. Regarding the study as a whole: Thymic TRG and TRD repertoires appeared highly polyclonal.

Sequences come from RNA converted to cDNA by reverse transcription. Pooled V-gene forward primers with one constant-region reverse primer generated the CDR3 amplicons by multiplex PCR. TCRdb repeated clone calling on the multiplex PCR reads with CATT. Among 20,000 to 25,000 delta-chain clones listed, approximately 8.8% were seen once. For these TCRs, the target antigens are not known. The sequenced sample consisted of Vdelta1+ gamma-delta thymocytes from the thymus. Documented subset: FACS-sorted CD3+ TCRalphabeta- TCRVdelta1+ TCRVdelta2- thymocytes. These receptors were collected from a child under two years old who had congenital heart surgery.

This chain connects TRDV1 to TRDJ1; 10 positions agree with TRDD3. The CDR3 totals 15 residues. Germline V gives CDR1 TSWWSYY, CDR2 QGS. The trim removed 7 bases at V and 6 bases at J, leaving 11 bases unmatched. The DNA of the CDR3 is TGTGCTCTTGTGCGGGGGATACGCGGAGTAAATAAACTCATCTTT. Its translation is CALVRGIRGVNKLIF.

The V and J genes are TRDV1 and TRDJ1; D is perhaps TRDD3 (6 bases). Trimming removed 3 bases at V and 2 bases at J, with 10 bases between. CDR3 length: 14 residues. CDR1 is TSWWSYY, CDR2 QGS, per germline. The CDR3 is CALGDPGDTDKLIF. DNA for the CDR3: TGTGCTCTTGGGGACCCCGGGGATACCGATAAACTCATCTTT.

The rearrangement links TRDV1 to TRDJ1; no firm D call. The V end was cut by 7 bases, the J end by 7 bases, with 19 bases between. Germline V gene sequence: CDR1 TSWWSYY, CDR2 QGS. This CDR3 contains 14 residues. The chain's CDR3 is CALARGTRTPKLIF. The CDR3 coding sequence is TGTGCTCTTGCCCGGGGCACCCGTACTCCTAAACTCATCTTT.